This T cell receptor (beta chain) was recovered during a study of cytomegalovirus exposure and HLA in healthy donors. Germline CDR1 SGHAT, CDR2 FQNNGV. V was cut by 6 bases and J by 9 bases, with 8 bases left in between. CDR3 length equals 10 residues. The primer mix had 60 Vbeta and 13 Jbeta primers. Assay: immunoSEQ multiplex PCR; the TCRdb copy retains only in-frame clones and omits some. Of approximately 180,000 clones listed, about three quarters are singletons. The J gene is TRBJ1-1, the V gene TRBV11-2, with D tentatively TRBD1 (5 bases). This clonotype originated in a woman in her 40s in good health and CMV-seronegative. What was sequenced was PBMCs. CDR3 sequence reads: CASRQDQAFF. As DNA, the CDR3 is TGTGCCAGCAGACAGGATCAAGCTTTCTTT.